This T cell receptor (beta chain) was sequenced in a study of sequential checkpoint blockade in melanoma. About the research overall: Each arm's sequence ended with maintenance nivolumab. TCRβ was sequenced from DNA of approximately 92 pretreatment tumors. About two dozen patients had matched tumor biopsies before treatment and at week 13 after nivolumab or ipilimumab alone.

As for this clone: What it recognizes is unknown.

Study-wide points: Mutational load did not correlate with tumor T-cell fraction or clonality.

Sample treatment: randomized to nivolumab then ipilimumab (arm A) or the reverse (arm B). V was cut by 6 bases and J by 3 bases, with 14 bases left in between. Germline V lookup: CDR1 LNHDA, CDR2 SQIVND (reference sequence). The CDR3 has 14 residues. Assay: immunoSEQ multiplex PCR; the TCRdb copy retains only in-frame clones and omits some. This sample has 7,000 or so clones, with 20% to 25% found just once. Sample: tumor tissue (inferred from file names), taken from a patient given nivolumab and ipilimumab in sequence. J is TRBJ1-2 and V is TRBV19; no reliable D call. The TCR sequence derives from a human donor with melanoma. The CDR3 nucleotides read TGTGCCAGTAGCCGGAGTGGGGAGGACTATGGCTACACCTTC. This translates into CASSRSGEDYGYTF.